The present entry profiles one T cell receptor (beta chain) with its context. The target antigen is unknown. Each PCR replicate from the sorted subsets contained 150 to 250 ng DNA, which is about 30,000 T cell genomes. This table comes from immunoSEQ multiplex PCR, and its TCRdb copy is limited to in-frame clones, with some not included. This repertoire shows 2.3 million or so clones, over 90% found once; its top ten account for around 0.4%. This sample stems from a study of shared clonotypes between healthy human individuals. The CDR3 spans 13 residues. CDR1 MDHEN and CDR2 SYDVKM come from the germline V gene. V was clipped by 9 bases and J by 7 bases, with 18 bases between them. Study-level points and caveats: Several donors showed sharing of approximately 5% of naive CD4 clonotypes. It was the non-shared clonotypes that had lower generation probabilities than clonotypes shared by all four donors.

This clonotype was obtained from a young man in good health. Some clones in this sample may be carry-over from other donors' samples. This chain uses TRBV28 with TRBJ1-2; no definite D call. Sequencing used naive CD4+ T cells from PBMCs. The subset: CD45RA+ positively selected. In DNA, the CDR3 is TGTGCCAGTAATCGTGGTACGTTGGGTGGCTACACCTTC. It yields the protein CASNRGTLGGYTF.